This TCR beta chain emerged from a study of identical twins (dated by TCRdb to 2016 to 2018). Study-wide context: To test whether fetal clonotypes persist, the study used deep sequencing on TCR alpha and beta repertoires from monozygotic twins, unrelated adults of various ages, and cord blood. To rule out contamination, replicate twin experiments were performed at different times with different library preparation protocols.

What the authors observed across the whole study: Compared with coincidental sharing between unrelated individuals, out-of-frame TCR alpha sequences shared between twins had an excess of sequences with low generation probability. Recombination models systematically underestimated out-of-frame TCR alpha sharing in monozygotic twins but agreed with sharing between unrelated individuals. Abundant cord blood beta clonotypes carried fewer insertions; young adult naive repertoires showed a weaker similar trend, while memory repertoires showed none. Zero-insertion analyses could be partly confounded by invariant T cells such as MAIT and iNKT, although diverse VJ usage argued against such confounding for most clonotypes. The excess sharing between twins in beta out-of-frame sequences was weaker because fewer shared sequences reduced the signal-to-noise ratio. Because the same donors could not be followed over many years, the conclusions depended on cross-sectional statistical analysis.

The germline V gene yields SGHDN for CDR1 and FVKESK for CDR2. The CDR3 runs 16 amino acids, cysteine and phenylalanine included. Here the CDR3 DNA is all that survives: 48 bases in frame from base 1. Relative to germline, V is missing 1 base and J is missing 7 bases, with 6 bases of the junction outside any gene match. The library was prepared using 5' RACE. TCRdb shows the sequencer as Illumina HiSeq 2000. Template switching introduced a universal primer binding site; the final cDNA contained a unique molecular identifier, enabling accurate counting of TCR cDNA molecules. Specific primers in the conserved constant-segment region were used to synthesize first-strand cDNA for the TCR alpha and beta chains. To control for contamination, every cDNA library was double barcoded, receiving both a SMART-Mk sample barcode and Illumina barcodes. TruSeq adapter sequences along with Illumina sample barcodes were introduced in two successive PCR steps. The Illumina HiSeq platform was used with custom primers to sequence TCR alpha and beta cDNA libraries. In the authors' own workflow: MiGEC was used to process raw reads and extract unique molecular identifiers, and MiXCR was used to find CDR3 positions. Recombination models were inferred per individual with the repgenHMM and IGoR tools using an EM algorithm. Shared clonotypes were analyzed with the tcR package in R, and sharing was normalized by the product of cloneset sizes. To study raw recombination without the effects of thymic and clonal selection, out-of-frame nonproductive sequences were analyzed. TCRdb reprocessing: public reads trimmed at Q25 with fastp, clones called with MiXCR, in-frame beta chains kept. Rows with one shared CDR3 protein collapse into an entry with the most common genes and DNA. These V and J calls originate from TCRdb's pipeline instead of the authors' own analysis. This sample comprises 200,000 to 250,000 distinct CDR3 sequences, 7.5% of them detected only once. The ten largest clones add up to 1.9% of the sample.

All donors were healthy Caucasians. Three pairs of female monozygotic twins, all aged roughly 18 to 29 years, made up the twin cohort. Using Miltenyi CD45RO+ enrichment and human naive T-cell isolation kits, memory (CD45RO+) and naive T cells were isolated from PBMC. Of note for this clonotype: What this receptor recognizes is not known. The sample holds no much larger clone one base away, and base qualities are not on file.

The same sample was also used in a study of yellow fever vaccine responses in identical twins. As described in the second report: The T cell response to vaccination in identical twins was reported by the authors to appear partly convergent and partly personalized. The study precisely tracked vaccine-responding T cell clones in identical twins.

The receptor's source is a woman aged 18-29 years in good health. What was sequenced was memory (CD45RO+) T cells sorted from blood. The cell subset or site label corresponds to: CD45RO+ enriched T cells. In this chain, TRBV14 is recombined with TRBJ2-2, with 10 bases matching TRBD2. The CDR3 corresponds to CASSQVLAGAGGELFF. In nucleotide form, the sequence is TGTGCCAGCAGCCAAGTCCTAGCGGGAGCTGGCGGGGAGCTGTTTTTT.